The 6 T cell receptor beta chains listed next were all sequenced from one sample in a study of blood T cells in healthy people across ages. PCR was performed a second time for roughly 7 to 11 cycles using a sample-barcoded 5' primer and a J-beta primer mix. Each CDR3 protein gets one entry after TCRdb re-called the 5' RACE reads with MiXCR. This table holds about 760,000 distinct CDR3 sequences, just under 25% found once. This sample also appeared in a second study, on T cells of mothers and their children.

Material: blood. The receptors originated from a boy between 10 and 17 years old in good health.

This clonotype was detected only once. V is TRBV6-1 and J is TRBJ2-7, with unresolved D. From germline, CDR1 is MNHNS and CDR2 SASEGT. The CDR3 contains 12 residues. V shed 1 base and J shed 7 bases, with 8 bases lying between them. The chain's CDR3 is CASSEGFWEQYF. DNA for the CDR3: TGTGCCAGCAGTGAAGGATTCTGGGAGCAGTACTTC.

The chain joins TRBV4-2 to TRBJ1-1, with D tentatively TRBD1 (5 bases). The V and J ends lost 1 base and 0 bases respectively, with 12 bases between them. Germline V lookup: CDR1 LGHNA, CDR2 YNFKEQ. The CDR3 is 16 residues long. The CDR3 sequence: CASSQGREGLNTEAFF. The DNA of the CDR3 is TGTGCCAGCAGCCAAGGCCGGGAGGGGCTGAACACTGAAGCTTTCTTT.

This chain links TRBV2 with TRBJ2-1; maybe TRBD2 (5 bases). The CDR3 sequence is 12 residues long. V dropped 10 bases and J dropped 5 bases, with 12 bases sitting between them. CDR1 SNHLY and CDR2 FYNNEI come from the germline V gene. CDR3 sequence: CANDRSDNEQFF. The CDR3 coding sequence is TGTGCCAACGACCGTAGCGACAATGAGCAGTTCTTC.

This clonotype appeared a few times. The chain combines TRBV20-1 with TRBJ2-7; D may be TRBD1 (5 bases). Per germline, CDR1 DFQATT and CDR2 SNEGSKA (reference sequence). This CDR3 comprises 13 residues. Trimming removed 3 bases from V and 6 bases from J, with 15 bases in between. This CDR3 is CSARARTSAEQYF. As DNA, the CDR3 is TGCAGTGCTAGGGCCCGGACATCGGCCGAGCAGTACTTC.

The CDR3 DNA reads TGTGCCAGCAGCCAAAAGCCGTTGTTCAGCCTAGCCCACAATGAGCAGTTCTTC. The encoded protein is CASSQKPLFSLAHNEQFF. The genes are TRBV3-1 and TRBJ2-5; D is possibly TRBD2 (5 bases). The end of the DNA fits TRBJ2-1 better, so the J call may be wrong. CDR3 length: 18 residues. Looked up from germline, CDR1 is LGHDT and CDR2 is YNNKEL (reference sequence).

The rearrangement uses TRBV6-5 and TRBJ1-2; 10 bases are shared with TRBD1. The CDR3 is made up of 15 amino acids. The V gene's germline CDR1 is MNHEY and CDR2 SVGAGI. The V gene end was trimmed by 2 bases and the J gene end by 4 bases; junction bases not matched to a gene: 4. CDR3 residues: CASSYRDRGTYGYTF. In nucleotides, the CDR3 is TGTGCCAGCAGTTACCGGGACAGGGGAACCTATGGCTACACCTTC.